This TCR beta chain was obtained from a study of OX40 agonist ivuxolimab in advanced cancers. Study-wide context: Among those enrolled, mean age was about 62 years (range roughly 23 to 90) and 70% to 85% were male.

Produced via immunoSEQ multiplex PCR; TCRdb's table is partial and in-frame only. The sample contains 18,000 or so clones, roughly 80% of which appear only once. Trimming removed 1 base from V and 6 bases from J, with 15 bases in between. In germline, CDR1 is LGHNA, CDR2 YSLEER. This CDR3 region has 15 residues. Patients were excluded for autoimmune disease history or systemic immunosuppression. V gene TRBV4-3 combines with J gene TRBJ1-2; TRBD1 is a possible D gene (6 bases). Here the sequenced sample was CD4+ or CD8+ T cells sorted from blood, taken in a trial of the OX40 agonist ivuxolimab. This receptor was obtained from an adult with an advanced solid tumor such as melanoma, head and neck, liver or kidney cancer. CDR3 protein: CASSQALTGTDGYTF. For the CDR3, the DNA is TGCGCCAGCAGCCAAGCTCTTACAGGGACGGATGGCTACACCTTC.